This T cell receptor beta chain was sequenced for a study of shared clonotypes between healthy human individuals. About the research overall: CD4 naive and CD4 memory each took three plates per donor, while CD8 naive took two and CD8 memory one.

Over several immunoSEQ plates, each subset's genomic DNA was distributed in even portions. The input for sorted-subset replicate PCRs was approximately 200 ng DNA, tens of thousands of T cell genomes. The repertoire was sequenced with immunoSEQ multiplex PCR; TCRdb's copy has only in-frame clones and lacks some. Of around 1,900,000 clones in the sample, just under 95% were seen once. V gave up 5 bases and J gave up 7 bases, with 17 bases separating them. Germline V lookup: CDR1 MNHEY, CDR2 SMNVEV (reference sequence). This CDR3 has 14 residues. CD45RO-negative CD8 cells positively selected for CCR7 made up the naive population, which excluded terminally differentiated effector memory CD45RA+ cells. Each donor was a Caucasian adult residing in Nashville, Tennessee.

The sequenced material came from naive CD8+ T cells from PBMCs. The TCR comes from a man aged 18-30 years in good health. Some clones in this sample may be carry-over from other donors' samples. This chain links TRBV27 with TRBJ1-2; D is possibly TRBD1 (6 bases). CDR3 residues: CASSLLRGAGGYTF. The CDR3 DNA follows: TGTGCCAGCAGTCTTCTCCGGGGGGCGGGTGGCTACACCTTC.